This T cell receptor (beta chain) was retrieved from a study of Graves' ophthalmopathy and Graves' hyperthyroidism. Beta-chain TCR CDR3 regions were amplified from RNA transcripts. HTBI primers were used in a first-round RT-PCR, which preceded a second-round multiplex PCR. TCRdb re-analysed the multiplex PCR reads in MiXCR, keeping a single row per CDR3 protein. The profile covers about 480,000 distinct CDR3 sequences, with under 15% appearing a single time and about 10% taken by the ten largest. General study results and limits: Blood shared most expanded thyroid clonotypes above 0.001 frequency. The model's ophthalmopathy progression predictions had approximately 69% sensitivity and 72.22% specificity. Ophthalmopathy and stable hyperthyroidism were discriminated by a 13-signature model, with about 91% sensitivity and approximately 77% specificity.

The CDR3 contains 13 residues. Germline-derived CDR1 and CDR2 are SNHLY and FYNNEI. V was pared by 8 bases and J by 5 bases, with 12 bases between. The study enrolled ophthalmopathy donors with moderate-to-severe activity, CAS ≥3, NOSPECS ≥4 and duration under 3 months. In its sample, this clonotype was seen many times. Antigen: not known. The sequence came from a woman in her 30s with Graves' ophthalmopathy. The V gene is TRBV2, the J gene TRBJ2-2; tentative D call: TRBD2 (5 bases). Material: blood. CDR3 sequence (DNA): TGTGCCAGCCGCCCTACGGGGACCGGGGAGCTGTTTTTT. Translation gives CASRPTGTGELFF.